What follows describes a single T cell receptor beta chain. The antigen remains unidentified. Clones were read by immunoSEQ multiplex PCR, and TCRdb kept only the in-frame ones, dropping some. The sample consists of 130,000 or so clones, approximately 94% of them appearing once. The data were obtained in a study of graft-versus-host responses after intestinal transplantation. Across the study: Each transplant was multivisceral, liver-intestinal, or isolated intestinal. Whole-study results and caveats: Allografts of patients with graft-donor T cell macrochimerism showed high graft-versus-host to host-versus-graft clone ratios. GvH clonotypes were identified within recipient marrow, with a subset emerging first in ileum or blood.

The CDR3 spans 11 residues. V was clipped by 8 bases and J by 5 bases, with 9 bases between them. The germline V gene has CDR1 LGHNA and CDR2 YNFKEQ. Sequences were derived from unstimulated CD4+ T cells sorted from spleen or lymph node cells, sampled before intestinal transplant. This clonotype was obtained from a human donor who received an intestinal transplant. The V and J genes are TRBV4-2 and TRBJ1-2, with a weak D call TRBD1 (5 bases). CDR3 sequence reads: CASGGAYGYTF. The DNA for the CDR3 is TGTGCCAGCGGCGGGGCTTATGGCTACACCTTC.